Listed here are 3 T cell receptor beta chains from one sample, sequenced in a study of T cell responses to AZD1222 COVID-19 vaccine listed by TCRdb under 2021. Libraries were constructed by the immunoSEQ multiplex PCR assay. Not all clones reach the TCRdb copy of this immuneACCESS table, which keeps in-frame sequences only. Checked studies attribute under half of the gap to unresolved V genes and leave the rest unexplained. Present in this sample are 150,000 or so clones, 85% to 90% of which were seen just once. Together, the top ten hold more than 4% of the sample. The time point label, read with the paper, signifies: about 28 days (+/-7) after the second vaccine dose. The sample's treatment or condition label, decoded: meningococcal conjugate vaccine given as trial control. Sequenced here: peripheral blood, sampled 28 days after the second dose of the MenACWY control vaccine. The source of these receptors is an adult who received the MenACWY meningococcal vaccine as a control.

V is TRBV19 and J is TRBJ2-3; 9 bases align to TRBD2. V was pared by 0 bases and J by 5 bases, with 9 bases of the junction left unmatched. The germline V gene encodes CDR1 LNHDA and CDR2 SQIVND (reference sequence). The CDR3 covers 17 residues. CDR3 nucleotide sequence: TGTGCCAGTAGTATAGAGATTCCTAGCGGGAATCAAGATACGCAGTATTTT. The encoded protein is CASSIEIPSGNQDTQYF. Supplemented by reference TRBV19 and TRBJ2-3, the full variable domain reads DGGITQSPKYLFRKEGQNVTLSCEQNLNHDAMYWYRQDPGQGLRLIYYSQIVNDFQKGDIAEGYSVSREKKESFPLTVTSAQKNPTAFYLCASSIEIPSGNQDTQYFGPGTRLTVL.

The chain links TRBV7-9 to TRBJ1-5; the D is unclear. The V end was cut by 2 bases, the J end by 1 base, with 9 bases between. Germline CDR1 reads SEHNR; CDR2 reads FQNEAQ (reference sequence). The CDR3 is made up of 15 amino acids. DNA of the CDR3: TGTGCCAGCAGCTTAATCTTGAGGAGCAATCAGCCCCAGCATTTT. Translated, it gives CASSLILRSNQPQHF.

This clone was counted between two and nine times. The chain combines TRBV9 with TRBJ1-2; the match to TRBD1 covers 7 bases. The CDR3 sequence is 16 residues long. The V and J ends lost 3 bases and 7 bases, in that order; junction bases with no gene match: 15. Germline CDR1 SGDLS, CDR2 YYNGEE. For the CDR3, the DNA is TGTGCCAGCAGCGCCTCGGGACAGCGTCCCGTGGGTGGCTACACCTTC. Translation: CASSASGQRPVGGYTF.